The rows below give T cell receptor beta chains drawn from one sample of a study of CXCR3-negative and CXCR3-positive naive CD8 T cells. TCRdb reworked the 5' RACE reads into one entry per CDR3 protein, no DNA. This sample's clone table lists about 53,000 distinct CDR3 sequences. Sequenced input: naive CXCR3- CD8+ T cells from blood. The receptor set was obtained from a human donor in good health. Some clones in this sample may be carry-over from other donors' samples. CDR3s include the opening cysteine and the closing phenylalanine or tryptophan.

J gene,V gene,CDR3 length,CDR3 protein
TRBJ2-3,TRBV28,12,CASSAYTDTQYF
TRBJ2-7,TRBV5-5,13,CASTTAESYEQYF
TRBJ2-7,TRBV6-6,14,CASSYSGVSYEQYF
TRBJ2-7,TRBV27,13,CASSRDVTYEQYF
TRBJ2-1,TRBV27,14,CASSTSGGLWEQFF
TRBJ2-5,TRBV7-3,16,CASSSGLATTQETQYF
TRBJ2-6,TRBV28,15,CASRPRVPGANVLTF
TRBJ2-1,TRBV2,15,CASRGASDSYNEQFF
TRBJ2-5,TRBV20-1,15,CSVRKPGLAEKTQYF
TRBJ2-3,TRBV4-1,17,CASSQPPAGGYTDTQYF
TRBJ2-5,TRBV12-3/TRBV12-4,14,CASSPNQEEETQYF
TRBJ2-7,TRBV7-2,19,CASSLAYPPTGGEVYEQYF
TRBJ2-7,TRBV12-3/TRBV12-4,14,CASSLVGQSYEQYF
TRBJ2-7,TRBV9,14,CASSARDSPYEQYF
TRBJ2-7,TRBV28,18,CASRPQPIWGPESYEQYF
TRBJ1-1,TRBV6-5,14,CASSLTGMNTEAFF
TRBJ1-2,TRBV23-1,12,CASSPNSGGYTF
TRBJ2-5,TRBV20-1,16,CSARDLGGGEQETQYF
TRBJ2-7,TRBV7-6,16,CASSWQGQPLLGEQYF
TRBJ2-7,TRBV7-9,16,CASTVLFGTLTYEQYF
TRBJ2-1,TRBV12-3/TRBV12-4,14,CASSLASRYNEQFF
TRBJ1-2,TRBV7-2,15,CASSLARTGDYGYTF